This T cell receptor (beta chain) was sequenced in a study of chemoradiotherapy in HPV16-positive cancers. TCRdb keeps only in-frame clones here, not all; method: immunoSEQ multiplex PCR. This sample has 13,000 to 15,000 clones, with just under 70% found just once. Germline assignment: CDR1 SQVTM and CDR2 ANQGSEA. The CDR3 has 12 amino acids. V shed 6 bases and J shed 1 base, with 10 bases lying between them. Sampling was performed from a patient who underwent chemoradiotherapy. The TCR comes from a human donor with HPV-associated anogenital cancer. The chain recombines TRBV29-1 with TRBJ2-7; weak D call: TRBD1 (5 bases). The DNA of the CDR3 is TGCAGCGTGGCGACAGATTCCTACGAGCAGTACTTC. This translates into CSVATDSYEQYF.